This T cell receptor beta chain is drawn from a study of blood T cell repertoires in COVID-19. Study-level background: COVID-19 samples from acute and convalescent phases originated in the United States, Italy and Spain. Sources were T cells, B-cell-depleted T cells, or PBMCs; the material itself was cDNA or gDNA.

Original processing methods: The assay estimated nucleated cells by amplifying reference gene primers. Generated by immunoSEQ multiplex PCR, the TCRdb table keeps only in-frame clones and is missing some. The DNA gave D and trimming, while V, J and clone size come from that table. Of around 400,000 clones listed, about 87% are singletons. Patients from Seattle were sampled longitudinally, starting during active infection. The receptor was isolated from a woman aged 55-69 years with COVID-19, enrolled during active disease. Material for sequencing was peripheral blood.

The CDR3 DNA reads as TGTGCCAGTAGTATCACAGGACAGTCGACCTACGAGCAGTACTTC. It specifies CASSITGQSTYEQYF. The chain couples TRBV19 to TRBJ2-7; a possible D gene is TRBD1 (6 bases). This CDR3 contains 15 residues. V lost 3 bases, J lost 2 bases, and 14 bases lay in between. Looked up from germline, CDR1 is LNHDA and CDR2 is SQIVND (reference sequence). Variable domain in full (rest from reference TRBV19 and TRBJ2-7): DGGITQSPKYLFRKEGQNVTLSCEQNLNHDAMYWYRQDPGQGLRLIYYSQIVNDFQKGDIAEGYSVSREKKESFPLTVTSAQKNPTAFYLCASSITGQSTYEQYFGPGTRLTVT.